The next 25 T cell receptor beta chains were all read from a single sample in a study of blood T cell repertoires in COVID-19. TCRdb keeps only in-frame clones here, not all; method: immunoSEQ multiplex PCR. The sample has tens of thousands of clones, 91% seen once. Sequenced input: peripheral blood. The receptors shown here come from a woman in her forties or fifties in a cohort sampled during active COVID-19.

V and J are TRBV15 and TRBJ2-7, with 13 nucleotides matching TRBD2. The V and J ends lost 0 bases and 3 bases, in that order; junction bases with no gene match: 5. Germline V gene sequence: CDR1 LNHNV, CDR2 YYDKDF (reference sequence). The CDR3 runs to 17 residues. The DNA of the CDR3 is TGTGCCACCAGCAGAGAGGGGGGACTAGCGGGATTCTACGAGCAGTACTTC. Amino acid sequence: CATSREGGLAGFYEQYF.

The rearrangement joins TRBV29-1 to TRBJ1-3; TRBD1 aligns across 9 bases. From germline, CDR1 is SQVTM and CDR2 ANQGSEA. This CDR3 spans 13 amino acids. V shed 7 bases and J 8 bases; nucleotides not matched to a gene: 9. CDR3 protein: CSGGTGRGDTIYF. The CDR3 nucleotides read TGCAGCGGGGGGACAGGGAGAGGCGACACCATATATTTT.

CDR3: CATSRDQIRGNEQFF. CDR3 DNA: TGTGCCACCAGCAGAGATCAAATTCGAGGGAATGAGCAGTTCTTC. The chain is built from TRBV15 and TRBJ2-1, with D perhaps TRBD2 (5 bases). CDR1 and CDR2 from the germline V gene are LNHNV and YYDKDF (reference sequence). The germline V and J ends were trimmed by 0 bases and 7 bases, with 13 bases remaining between them. This CDR3 comprises 15 residues.

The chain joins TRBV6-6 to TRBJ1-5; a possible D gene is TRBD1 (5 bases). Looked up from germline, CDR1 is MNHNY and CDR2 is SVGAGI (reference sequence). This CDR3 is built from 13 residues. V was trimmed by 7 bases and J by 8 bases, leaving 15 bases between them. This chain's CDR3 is CASNTQVGKPQHF. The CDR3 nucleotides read TGTGCCAGCAATACACAGGTCGGAAAGCCCCAGCATTTT.

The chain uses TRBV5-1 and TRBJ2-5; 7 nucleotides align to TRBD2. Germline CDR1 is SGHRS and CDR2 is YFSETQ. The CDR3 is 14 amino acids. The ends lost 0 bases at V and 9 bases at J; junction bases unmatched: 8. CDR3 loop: CASSLEPGGTAQYF. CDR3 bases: TGCGCCAGCAGCTTGGAGCCGGGGGGTACGGCCCAGTACTTC.

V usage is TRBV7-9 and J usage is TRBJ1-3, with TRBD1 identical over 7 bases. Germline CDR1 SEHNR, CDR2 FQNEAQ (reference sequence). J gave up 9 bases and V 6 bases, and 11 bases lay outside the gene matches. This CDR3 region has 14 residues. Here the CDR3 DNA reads TGTGCCAGCAGTAGAGACAGGGTTTTTGGCACCATATATTTT. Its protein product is CASSRDRVFGTIYF.

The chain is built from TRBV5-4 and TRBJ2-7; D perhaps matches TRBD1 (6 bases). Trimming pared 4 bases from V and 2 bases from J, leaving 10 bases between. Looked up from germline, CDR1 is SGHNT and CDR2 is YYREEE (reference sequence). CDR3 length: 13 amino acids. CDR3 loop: CASSMAGAYEQYF. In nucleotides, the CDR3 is TGTGCCAGCAGCATGGCAGGGGCCTACGAGCAGTACTTC.

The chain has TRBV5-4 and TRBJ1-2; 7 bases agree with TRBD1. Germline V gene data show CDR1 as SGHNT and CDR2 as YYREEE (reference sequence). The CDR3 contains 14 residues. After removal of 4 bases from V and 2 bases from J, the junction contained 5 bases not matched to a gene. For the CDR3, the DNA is TGTGCCAGCAGCGCGGGACAGTTGAACTATGGCTACACCTTC. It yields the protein CASSAGQLNYGYTF.

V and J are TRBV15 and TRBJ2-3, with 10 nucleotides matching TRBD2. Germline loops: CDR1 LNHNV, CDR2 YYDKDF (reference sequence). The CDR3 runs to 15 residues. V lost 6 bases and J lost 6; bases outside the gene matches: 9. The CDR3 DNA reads TGTGCCACCAGTAACGGACTAGCGGCCCCGGATACGCAGTATTTT. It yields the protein CATSNGLAAPDTQYF.

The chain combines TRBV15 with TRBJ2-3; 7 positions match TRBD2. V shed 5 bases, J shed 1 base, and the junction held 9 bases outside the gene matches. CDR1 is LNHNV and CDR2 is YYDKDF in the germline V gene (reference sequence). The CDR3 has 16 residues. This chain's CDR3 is CATSPMWGGGTDTQYF. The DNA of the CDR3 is TGTGCCACCAGCCCGATGTGGGGGGGTGGCACAGATACGCAGTATTTT.

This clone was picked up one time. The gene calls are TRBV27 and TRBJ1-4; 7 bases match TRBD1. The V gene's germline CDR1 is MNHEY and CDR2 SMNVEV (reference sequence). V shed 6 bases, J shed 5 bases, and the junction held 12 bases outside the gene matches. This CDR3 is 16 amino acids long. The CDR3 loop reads CASRGRMAGGNEKLFF. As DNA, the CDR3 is TGTGCCAGCAGGGGAAGGATGGCAGGGGGAAATGAAAAACTGTTTTTT.

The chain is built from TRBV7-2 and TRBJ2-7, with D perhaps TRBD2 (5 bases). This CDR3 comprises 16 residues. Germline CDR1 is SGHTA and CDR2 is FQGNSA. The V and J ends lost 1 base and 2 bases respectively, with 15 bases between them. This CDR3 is CASSLEGSPGTYEQYF. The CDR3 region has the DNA TGTGCCAGCAGCTTAGAAGGGAGCCCCGGGACCTACGAGCAGTACTTC.

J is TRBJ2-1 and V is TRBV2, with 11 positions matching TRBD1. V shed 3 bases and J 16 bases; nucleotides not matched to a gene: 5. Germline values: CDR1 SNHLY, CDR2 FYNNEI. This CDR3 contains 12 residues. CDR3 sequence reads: CASSESGQGVFF. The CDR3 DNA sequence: TGTGCCAGCAGTGAGTCGGGACAGGGGGTTTTCTTC.

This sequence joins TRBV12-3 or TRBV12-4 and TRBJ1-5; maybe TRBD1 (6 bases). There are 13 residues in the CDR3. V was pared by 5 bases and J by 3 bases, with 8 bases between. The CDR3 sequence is CASSPGVNQPQHF. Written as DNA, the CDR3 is TGTGCCAGCAGTCCAGGGGTCAATCAGCCCCAGCATTTT.

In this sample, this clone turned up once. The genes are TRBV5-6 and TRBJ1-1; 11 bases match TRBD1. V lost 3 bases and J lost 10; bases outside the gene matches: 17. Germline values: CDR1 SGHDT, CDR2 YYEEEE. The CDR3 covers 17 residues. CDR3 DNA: TGTGCCAGCAGCTCTGGGGTGGCGGACAGGGGGCAAGAAGGAGCTTTCTTT. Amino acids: CASSSGVADRGQEGAFF.

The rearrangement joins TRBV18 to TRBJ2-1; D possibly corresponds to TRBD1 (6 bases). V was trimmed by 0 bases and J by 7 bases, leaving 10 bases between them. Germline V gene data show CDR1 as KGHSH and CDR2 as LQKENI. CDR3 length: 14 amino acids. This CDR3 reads CASSPPQGSNEQFF. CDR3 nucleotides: TGTGCCAGCTCACCACCGCAGGGGAGTAATGAGCAGTTCTTC. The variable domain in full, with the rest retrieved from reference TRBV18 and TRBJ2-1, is NAGVMQNPRHLVRRRGQEARLRCSPMKGHSHVYWYRQLPEEGLKFMVYLQKENIIDESGMPKERFSAEFPKEGPSILRIQQVVRGDSAAYFCASSPPQGSNEQFFGPGTRLTVL.

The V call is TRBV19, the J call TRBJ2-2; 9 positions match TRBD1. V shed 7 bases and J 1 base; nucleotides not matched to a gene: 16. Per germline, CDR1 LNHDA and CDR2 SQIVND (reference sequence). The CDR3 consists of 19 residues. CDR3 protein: CASKNPPALGQGNTGELFF. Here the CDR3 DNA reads TGTGCCAGTAAGAACCCCCCCGCTCTGGGACAGGGGAACACCGGGGAGCTGTTTTTT.

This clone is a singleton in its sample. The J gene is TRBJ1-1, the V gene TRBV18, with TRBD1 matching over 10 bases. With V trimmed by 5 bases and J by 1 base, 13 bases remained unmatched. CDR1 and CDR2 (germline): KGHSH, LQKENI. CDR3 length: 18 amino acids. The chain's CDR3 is CASSRVAGTGERNTEAFF. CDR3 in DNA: TGTGCCAGCTCAAGGGTAGCCGGGACAGGGGAAAGGAACACTGAAGCTTTCTTT.

This CDR3 is CASYLRGGRSDTGELFF. The DNA of the CDR3 is TGTGCCAGCTATCTCCGGGGTGGGCGTTCGGACACCGGGGAGCTGTTTTTT. This chain connects TRBV7-9 to TRBJ2-2, with a tentative D call TRBD2 (5 bases). This CDR3 spans 17 amino acids. V lost 8 bases to trimming and J lost 3 bases, with 22 bases between them. Germline-derived CDR1 and CDR2 are SEHNR and FQNEAQ (reference sequence). The full variable domain, with the rest looked up from reference TRBV7-9 and TRBJ2-2, is DTGVSQNPRHKITKRGQNVTFRCDPISEHNRLYWYRQTLGQGPEFLTYFQNEAQLEKSRLLSDRFSAERPKGSFSTLEIQRTEQGDSAMYLCASYLRGGRSDTGELFFGEGSRLTVL.

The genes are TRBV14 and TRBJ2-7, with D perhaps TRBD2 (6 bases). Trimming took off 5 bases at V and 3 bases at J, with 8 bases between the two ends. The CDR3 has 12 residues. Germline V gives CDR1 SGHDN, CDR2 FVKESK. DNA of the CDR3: TGTGCCAGCAGCGGCGGGATCTACGAGCAGTACTTC. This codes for CASSGGIYEQYF.

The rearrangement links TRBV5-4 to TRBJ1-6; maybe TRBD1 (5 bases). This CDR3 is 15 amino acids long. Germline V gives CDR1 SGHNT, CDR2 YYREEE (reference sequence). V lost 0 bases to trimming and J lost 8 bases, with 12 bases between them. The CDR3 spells CASSLDRDFHSPLHF. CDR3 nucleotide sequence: TGTGCCAGCAGCTTGGACCGGGACTTTCATTCACCCCTCCACTTT.

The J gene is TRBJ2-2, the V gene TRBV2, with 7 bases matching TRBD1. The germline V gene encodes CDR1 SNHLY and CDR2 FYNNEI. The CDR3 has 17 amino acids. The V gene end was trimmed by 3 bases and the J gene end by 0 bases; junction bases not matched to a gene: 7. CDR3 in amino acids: CASSDDRAGANTGELFF. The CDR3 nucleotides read TGTGCCAGCAGTGACGACAGGGCCGGCGCGAACACCGGGGAGCTGTTTTTT.

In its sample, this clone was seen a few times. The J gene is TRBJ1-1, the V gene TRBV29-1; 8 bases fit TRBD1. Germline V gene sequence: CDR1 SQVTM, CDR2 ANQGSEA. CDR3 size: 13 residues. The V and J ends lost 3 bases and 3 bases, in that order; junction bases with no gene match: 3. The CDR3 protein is CSVDTTGDTEAFF. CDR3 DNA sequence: TGCAGCGTTGACACGACAGGGGACACTGAAGCTTTCTTT.

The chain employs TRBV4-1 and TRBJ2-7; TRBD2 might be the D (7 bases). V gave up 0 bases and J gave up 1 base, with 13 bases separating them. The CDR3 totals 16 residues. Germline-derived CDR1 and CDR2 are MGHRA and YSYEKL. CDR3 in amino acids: CASSQDAGAISYEQYF. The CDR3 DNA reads TGCGCCAGCAGCCAAGACGCGGGGGCGATTTCCTACGAGCAGTACTTC.

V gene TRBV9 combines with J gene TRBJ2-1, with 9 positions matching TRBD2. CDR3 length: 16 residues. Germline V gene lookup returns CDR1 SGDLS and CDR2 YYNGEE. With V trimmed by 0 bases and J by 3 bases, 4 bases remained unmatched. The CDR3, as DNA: TGTGCCAGCAGCGTAGGTAGCGGGAGTGTCTACAATGAGCAGTTCTTC. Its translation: CASSVGSGSVYNEQFF.